The following is a T cell receptor (beta chain) sequence with its context. The data stem from a study of OX40 agonist ivuxolimab in advanced cancers. Study-wide context: Of the participants, around 39% had some prior anti-PD-1, anti-PD-L1 or anti-CTLA-4 therapy, which was allowed.

Germline values: CDR1 ENHRY, CDR2 SYGVKD. V dropped 9 bases and J dropped 2; count of bases not matched to a gene: 5. The CDR3 runs to 14 residues. Repertoires were generated with immunoSEQ multiplex PCR, while TCRdb's copy carries only in-frame clones and drops some. Here the sample spans about 36,000 clones, about 80% being singletons. Excluded were patients having autoimmune disease history or systemic immunosuppression. The sequenced sample was CD4+ or CD8+ T cells sorted from blood, obtained in a trial of the OX40 agonist ivuxolimab. The sequence came from an adult with an advanced solid tumor such as melanoma, head and neck, liver or kidney cancer. V is TRBV10-3 and J is TRBJ1-5; 9 bases fit TRBD1. The CDR3 region is CAIWDRVGNQPQHF. The CDR3 nucleotides are TGTGCCATTTGGGACAGGGTGGGCAATCAGCCCCAGCATTTT.